The clone carrying this T cell receptor beta chain has more than one count but fewer than ten. Its specificity is not known. Method: immunoSEQ multiplex PCR; TCRdb's copy keeps in-frame clones and lacks some. The table lists around 80,000 clones, 60% to 85% of them singletons. This record comes from a study of radiotherapy plus CTLA-4 blockade in lung cancer. Overall study findings and caveats: An expansion of tumor-derived TCR clones occurred in blood after radiotherapy plus ipilimumab.

Chemo-refractory metastatic non-small-cell lung cancer patients received focal radiation with ipilimumab CTLA-4 blockade. Per germline, CDR1 ENHRY and CDR2 SYGVKD. The CDR3 is made up of 14 amino acids. V was clipped by 10 bases and J by 2 bases; unmatched bases: 6. V and J are TRBV10-3 and TRBJ1-5, with 9 bases identical to TRBD1. Here the sequenced sample was peripheral blood, taken from a patient treated with radiotherapy plus ipilimumab. This receptor was taken from a human donor with non-small cell lung cancer whose response to radiotherapy plus ipilimumab could not be evaluated. Some clones in this sample may be carry-over from other donors' samples. CDR3 coding DNA: TGTGCCACCCCGACAGGGGGGTGCAATCAGCCCCAGCATTTT. This translates into CATPTGGCNQPQHF.